This T cell receptor beta chain was retrieved from a study of shared clonotypes between healthy human individuals. In this sample, this clone turned up once. Per sorted-subset replicate PCR, input was approximately 180 ng DNA, representing about 30,000 T cell genomes. Per the original methods: As immunoSEQ supplied junction-only sequences (without quality scores), filtering differed. Repertoires were generated with immunoSEQ multiplex PCR, while TCRdb's copy carries only in-frame clones and drops some. V, J and clone size derive from that table, while D and trimming were established from the DNA sequence. The repertoire includes roughly 2.1 million clones, about 93% of them detected once, and about 1.5% sits in the top ten. CD8 cells regarded as naive lacked CD45RO, were positively chosen for CCR7, and omitted terminally differentiated effector memory CD45RA+ cells. Study donors comprised healthy, HIV-negative adults devoid of recent acute infection or vaccination.

Per germline, CDR1 LNHDA and CDR2 SQIVND (reference sequence). This CDR3 contains 13 residues. Trimming took off 3 bases at V and 3 bases at J, with 9 bases between the two ends. Material: naive CD8+ T cells from PBMCs. The receptor comes from a man in his late teens or twenties in good health. Some clones in this sample may be carry-over from other donors' samples. J is TRBJ2-7 and V is TRBV19; D remains ambiguous. CDR3 residues: CASSIRLHYEQYF. CDR3 nucleotide sequence: TGTGCCAGTAGTATTAGGTTACACTACGAGCAGTACTTC.